What follows are 26 T cell receptor beta chains derived from one specimen sequenced in a study of PD-L1 blockade in urothelial cancer. Sequencing used immunoSEQ multiplex PCR; TCRdb keeps in-frame clones, though not all of them. The sample carries 25,000 to 35,000 clones, over 70% recorded once. Sample: PBMCs, taken around atezolizumab (anti-PD-L1) treatment. All receptors come from a man aged 50-60 years with urothelial cancer.

About this clone itself: At one end, the junction sequence differs from germline, possibly due to a read error. The J gene is TRBJ1-6, the V gene TRBV27, with TRBD1 identical over 8 bases. The CDR3 contains 15 residues. The V gene's germline CDR1 is MNHEY and CDR2 SMNVEV (reference sequence). The CDR3: CATSVLRTGHSPLHF. The CDR3 coding sequence is TGTGCCACCAGTGTGCTGCGGACAGGGCATTCACCCCTCCACTTT.

This chain uses TRBV7-9 with TRBJ2-5, with TRBD2 as a possible D gene (6 bases). CDR3 length: 14 amino acids. V was trimmed by 3 bases and J by 2 bases, leaving 10 bases between them. Germline V gene data show CDR1 as SEHNR and CDR2 as FQNEAQ (reference sequence). The CDR3 DNA reads as TGTGCCAGCAGCTTGAGGCGGGGTCAAGAGACCCAGTACTTC. This encodes CASSLRRGQETQYF.

V is TRBV7-3 and J is TRBJ2-2; D unresolved. The CDR3 runs to 13 residues. Trimming took 5 bases from V and 6 from J, leaving 10 bases between them. Germline values: CDR1 SGHTA, CDR2 FQGTGA. The CDR3: CASSLGQAGELFF. The CDR3 bases are TGTGCCAGCAGCCTCGGTCAGGCCGGGGAGCTGTTTTTT.

This clone has a handful of counts. The chain employs TRBV7-3 and TRBJ1-1; the D gene is possibly TRBD1 (6 bases). V was cut by 6 bases and J by 3 bases, with 11 bases left in between. CDR3 length: 13 residues. Germline CDR1 reads SGHTA; CDR2 reads FQGTGA. DNA of the CDR3: TGTGCCAGCAGTCGGACAGAGGACACTGAAGCTTTCTTT. Residues: CASSRTEDTEAFF.

The V and J genes are TRBV6-4 and TRBJ2-3; 13 bases match TRBD2. The CDR3 has 15 amino acids. Germline CDR1 is MRHNA and CDR2 is SNTAGT. The V and J ends lost 6 bases and 6 bases, in that order; junction bases with no gene match: 6. The CDR3, as DNA: TGTGCCAGCAGCGGTGGACTAGCGGGAGTGGATACGCAGTATTTT. Its protein product is CASSGGLAGVDTQYF.

The table lists this clone with a count of one. DNA for the CDR3: TGTGCCAGCAGCACTAGCCCGGGAAAGCAAGAGACCCAGTACTTC. Encoded protein: CASSTSPGKQETQYF. V usage is TRBV9 and J usage is TRBJ2-5; tentatively, D is TRBD2 (6 bases). The CDR3 is 15 residues long. Germline CDR1 SGDLS, CDR2 YYNGEE. Trimming removed 4 bases at V and 2 bases at J, with 15 bases between.

The chain joins TRBV9 to TRBJ1-2; D may be TRBD1 (6 bases). In germline, CDR1 is SGDLS, CDR2 YYNGEE. The CDR3 is 15 residues long. V shed 0 bases and J shed 5 bases, with 14 bases lying between them. The CDR3 DNA follows: TGTGCCAGCAGCGTAGAAGCCAGGGGCGAGTATGGCTACACCTTC. Translation: CASSVEARGEYGYTF.

This clone was seen a handful of times. The CDR3 loop reads CASSQGPAAGGQETQYF. The CDR3 DNA is TGTGCCAGCAGCCAAGGGCCCGCAGCGGGGGGGCAAGAGACCCAGTACTTC. The V gene is TRBV4-2, the J gene TRBJ2-5; 10 nucleotides line up with TRBD2. The CDR3 is made up of 17 amino acids. Germline values: CDR1 LGHNA, CDR2 YNFKEQ. V was clipped by 1 base and J by 2 bases; unmatched bases: 7.

CDR3 loop: CASGGYSNQPQHF. CDR3 coding DNA: TGTGCCAGCGGCGGTTATAGCAATCAGCCCCAGCATTTT. This sequence joins TRBV2 and TRBJ1-5; the D is unclear. V was pared by 8 bases and J by 0 bases, with 8 bases between. The CDR3 sequence is 13 residues long. Germline assignment: CDR1 SNHLY and CDR2 FYNNEI.

The chain recombines TRBV7-2 with TRBJ2-5; TRBD2 aligns across 12 bases. Trimming at V came to 4 bases and at J to 4 bases, leaving 7 bases not matched to a gene. The germline V gene has CDR1 SGHTA and CDR2 FQGNSA. The CDR3 loop spans 16 amino acids. The CDR3, as DNA: TGTGCCAGCAGCTGGAAGACTAGCGGGAGATCAGAGACCCAGTACTTC. It codes for CASSWKTSGRSETQYF.

The chain is built from TRBV30 and TRBJ1-1; D remains ambiguous. Trimming left V 2 bases short and J 5 bases short, with 12 bases between. CDR1 is GTSNPN, CDR2 SVGIG, per germline (reference sequence). The CDR3 runs to 13 residues. The CDR3 is CAWSPTAGTEAFF. DNA of the CDR3: TGTGCCTGGAGTCCTACCGCGGGGACTGAAGCTTTCTTT.

V is TRBV19 and J is TRBJ1-1, with D unclear. Germline-derived CDR1 and CDR2 are LNHDA and SQIVND (reference sequence). V was clipped by 7 bases and J by 1 base, with 13 bases between them. This CDR3 region has 14 residues. The CDR3 loop reads CASTNSRQNTEAFF. DNA of the CDR3: TGTGCCAGTACCAACAGCAGACAGAACACTGAAGCTTTCTTT.

This chain links TRBV6-6 with TRBJ1-2; the D is unclear. This CDR3 region has 13 residues. CDR1 is MNHNY, CDR2 SVGAGI, per germline (reference sequence). V was shortened by 7 bases and J by 5 bases, with 14 bases between the two germline ends. The CDR3 DNA is TGTGCCAGCATCAGAGGGCAGTGGTATGGCTACACCTTC. Translated: CASIRGQWYGYTF.

This chain uses TRBV5-6 with TRBJ2-3, with 8 bases aligning to TRBD2. Germline CDR1 reads SGHDT; CDR2 reads YYEEEE. The CDR3 loop spans 16 amino acids. The V and J ends lost 3 bases and 2 bases, in that order; junction bases with no gene match: 8. CDR3 DNA: TGTGCCAGCAGCTCCCTCGGGGGGGCCAACACAGATACGCAGTATTTT. Its protein is CASSSLGGANTDTQYF.

The chain links TRBV28 to TRBJ2-7; 14 bases agree with TRBD2. The V gene end was trimmed by 8 bases and the J gene end by 5 bases; junction bases not matched to a gene: 2. Germline lookup yields CDR1 MDHEN and CDR2 SYDVKM. The CDR3 is 13 amino acids. The CDR3 DNA reads TGTGCCAGCCGGACTAGCGGGAGGAACGAGCAGTACTTC. As protein: CASRTSGRNEQYF.

This chain uses TRBV28 with TRBJ2-7, with 7 bases lining up with TRBD1. This CDR3 comprises 15 residues. J gave up 2 bases and V 3 bases, and 7 bases lay outside the gene matches. Germline CDR1 and CDR2: MDHEN and SYDVKM. The CDR3 spells CASSLIGQVTYEQYF. Here the CDR3 DNA reads TGTGCCAGCAGTTTGATTGGACAGGTCACCTACGAGCAGTACTTC.

Here the CDR3 reads CASRGRGADGYTF. The CDR3 DNA is TGTGCCAGCAGGGGCAGGGGGGCGGATGGCTACACCTTC. The chain is built from TRBV5-4 and TRBJ1-2; 7 bases match TRBD1. The CDR3 consists of 13 residues. Unmatched junction bases numbered 7, after V lost 5 bases and J lost 6 bases. Germline lookup yields CDR1 SGHNT and CDR2 YYREEE (reference sequence).

The chain combines TRBV5-4 with TRBJ2-1; D remains unclear. Germline CDR1 and CDR2: SGHNT and YYREEE (reference sequence). There are 13 residues in the CDR3. V lost 1 base, J lost 5 bases, and 7 bases lay in between. DNA for the CDR3: TGTGCCAGCAGCTTGAGAGAGAACAATGAGCAGTTCTTC. This sequence encodes CASSLRENNEQFF.

The CDR3 DNA follows: TGTGCCAGCAGCTTAGTCCAGGACACCGGGGAGCTGTTTTTT. Protein: CASSLVQDTGELFF. This chain uses TRBV11-3 with TRBJ2-2; D call uncertain. The CDR3 extends over 14 amino acids. V was trimmed by 1 base and J by 3 bases, leaving 6 bases between them. Germline CDR1 reads SGHNT; CDR2 reads YENEEA.

For the CDR3, the DNA is TGCGCCAGCAGTGAGTCGGGGGGACGCCAGTCCCCCCTCCACTTT. Translating gives CASSESGGRQSPLHF. The chain joins TRBV10-2 to TRBJ1-6; D possibly corresponds to TRBD1 (5 bases). Germline CDR1 WSHSY, CDR2 SAAADI. The CDR3 is made up of 15 amino acids. V gave up 0 bases and J gave up 13 bases, with 16 bases separating them.

CDR3 bases: TGTGCCAGCACCTGGGACTGGGAACTAAGGGAGCAGTACTTC. Its protein product is CASTWDWELREQYF. The chain recombines TRBV5-8 with TRBJ2-7; a weak D match, TRBD2 (6 bases). With 6 bases removed from V and 7 bases from J, the gap between germline ends came to 20 bases. This CDR3 is 14 amino acids long. Germline values: CDR1 SGHTS, CDR2 YDEGEE.

The chain couples TRBV25-1 to TRBJ1-5, with 9 bases lining up with TRBD1. Unmatched junction bases numbered 7, after V lost 3 bases and J lost 7 bases. CDR3 size: 15 residues. Germline CDR1 reads MGHDK; CDR2 reads SYGVNS. The CDR3 sequence is CASSDRTGASQPQHF. The CDR3 bases are TGTGCCAGCAGTGACCGGACAGGGGCATCCCAGCCCCAGCATTTT.

J is TRBJ2-2 and V is TRBV7-2, with a weak D call TRBD2 (5 bases). Between the trimmed V and J ends, which lost 5 bases and 8 bases, there was a span of 9 bases. The germline gives CDR1 SGHTA, CDR2 FQGNSA. The CDR3 loop spans 12 amino acids. The CDR3 region is CASSRGAGELFF. CDR3 DNA: TGTGCCAGCAGCCGGGGAGCGGGGGAGCTGTTTTTT. Full variable domain (remainder filled in from reference TRBV7-2 and TRBJ2-2): GAGVSQSPSNKVTEKGKDVELRCDPISGHTALYWYRQSLGQGLEFLIYFQGNSAPDKSGLPSDRFSAERTGGSVSTLTIQRTQQEDSAVYLCASSRGAGELFFGEGSRLTVL.

The CDR3 region is CASTISFLEDTQYF. CDR3 bases: TGTGCCAGCACCATATCATTCTTAGAGGATACGCAGTATTTT. The chain links TRBV11-2 to TRBJ2-3; D gene ambiguous. The CDR3 length is 14 residues. Germline V CDR1 and CDR2: SGHAT, FQNNGV. Trimming removed 7 bases at V and 6 bases at J, with 17 bases between.

The chain uses TRBV4-3 and TRBJ2-7; 7 bases are a match to TRBD2. The length of the CDR3 is 18 residues. V shed 0 bases and J 3 bases; nucleotides not matched to a gene: 14. Germline V gives CDR1 LGHNA, CDR2 YSLEER. CDR3 residues: CASSQDRGAAGVGYEQYF. The CDR3, as DNA: TGCGCCAGCAGCCAAGATAGAGGCGCGGCGGGAGTTGGCTACGAGCAGTACTTC.

J is TRBJ1-5 and V is TRBV6-1, with TRBD1 as a possible D gene (5 bases). CDR1 MNHNS and CDR2 SASEGT come from the germline V gene. The CDR3 has 15 residues. Trimming took off 3 bases at V and 6 bases at J, with 15 bases between the two ends. The CDR3 is CASSERGQTSQPQHF. The CDR3 DNA sequence: TGTGCCAGCAGTGAGAGAGGACAAACAAGTCAGCCCCAGCATTTT.